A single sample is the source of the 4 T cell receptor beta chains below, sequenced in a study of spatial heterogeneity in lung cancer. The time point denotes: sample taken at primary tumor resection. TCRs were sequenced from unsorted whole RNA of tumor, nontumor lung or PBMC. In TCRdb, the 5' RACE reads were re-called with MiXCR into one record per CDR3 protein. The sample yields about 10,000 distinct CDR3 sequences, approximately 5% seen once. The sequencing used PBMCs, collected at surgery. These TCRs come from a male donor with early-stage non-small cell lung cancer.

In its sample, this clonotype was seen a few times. CDR3 bases: TGTGCCAGCAGTGAAGCACAGGGAAATCTGTACGAGCAGTACTTC. Protein product: CASSEAQGNLYEQYF. The rearrangement joins TRBV2 to TRBJ2-7; perhaps TRBD1 as D (6 bases). Between the trimmed V and J ends, which lost 0 bases and 4 bases, there was a span of 13 bases. The CDR3 consists of 15 residues. The germline gives CDR1 SNHLY, CDR2 FYNNEI.

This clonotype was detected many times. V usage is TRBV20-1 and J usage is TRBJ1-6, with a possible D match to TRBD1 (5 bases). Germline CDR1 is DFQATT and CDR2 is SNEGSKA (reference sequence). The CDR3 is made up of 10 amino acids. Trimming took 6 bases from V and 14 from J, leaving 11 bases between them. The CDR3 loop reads CSARVGSLHF. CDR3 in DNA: TGCAGTGCCAGGGTAGGATCCCTCCACTTT.

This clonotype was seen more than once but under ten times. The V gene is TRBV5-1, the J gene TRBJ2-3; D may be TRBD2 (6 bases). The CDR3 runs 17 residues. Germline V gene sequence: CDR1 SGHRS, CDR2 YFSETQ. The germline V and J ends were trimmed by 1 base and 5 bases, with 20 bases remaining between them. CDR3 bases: TGCGCCAGCAGCTTGCTAGTTGCCAGGGACTCAGGAGATACGCAGTATTTT. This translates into CASSLLVARDSGDTQYF.

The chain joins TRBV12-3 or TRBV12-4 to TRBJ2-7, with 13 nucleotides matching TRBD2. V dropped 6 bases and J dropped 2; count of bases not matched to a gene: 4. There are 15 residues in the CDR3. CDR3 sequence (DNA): TGTGCCAGCAGGCCCACTAGCGGGGGGGCCTACGAGCAGTACTTC. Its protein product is CASRPTSGGAYEQYF.